This T cell receptor beta chain was sequenced in a study of identical twins. This clonotype has a handful of counts. The antigen is unknown. Study-wide results and caveats: Conclusions rested on cross-sectional statistics rather than following the same donors. Fewer insertions characterized abundant cord blood beta clonotypes, whereas memory repertoires showed none.

Template switching, a step in the protocol, added a universal primer site, and cDNA carried unique molecular identifiers. TCRdb re-analysed the 5' RACE reads in MiXCR, keeping a single row per CDR3 protein. The profile shows fewer than 550,000 distinct CDR3 sequences, 15% of them singletons. There were only healthy Caucasians among the donors. The CDR3 is 15 residues long. Germline V gene lookup returns CDR1 SEHNR and CDR2 FQNEAQ (reference sequence). V was shortened by 2 bases and J by 1 base, with 10 bases between the two germline ends. These data also featured in a second study, about yellow fever vaccine responses in identical twins.

The chain is built from TRBV7-9 and TRBJ2-3, with D perhaps TRBD2 (5 bases). The receptor comes from a woman younger than 30 in good health. Sequenced input: CD4+ T cells sorted from blood. As DNA, the CDR3 is TGTGCCAGCAGCTTAAGGGAGTTAGGCACAGATACGCAGTATTTT. This encodes CASSLRELGTDTQYF.